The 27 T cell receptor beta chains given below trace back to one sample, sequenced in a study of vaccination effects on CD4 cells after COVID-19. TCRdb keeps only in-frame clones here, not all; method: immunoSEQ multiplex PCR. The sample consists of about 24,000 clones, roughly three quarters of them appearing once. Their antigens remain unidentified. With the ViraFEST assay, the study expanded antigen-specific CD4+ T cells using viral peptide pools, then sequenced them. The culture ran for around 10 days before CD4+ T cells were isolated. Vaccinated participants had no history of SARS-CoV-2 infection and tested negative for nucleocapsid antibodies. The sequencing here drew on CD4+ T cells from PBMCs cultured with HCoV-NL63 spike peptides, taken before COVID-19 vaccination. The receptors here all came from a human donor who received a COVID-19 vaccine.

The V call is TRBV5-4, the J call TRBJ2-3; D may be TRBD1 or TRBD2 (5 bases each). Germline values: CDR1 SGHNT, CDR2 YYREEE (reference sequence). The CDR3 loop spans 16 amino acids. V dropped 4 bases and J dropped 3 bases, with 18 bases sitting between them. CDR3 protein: CASSTGPPRRTDTQYF. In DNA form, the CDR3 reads TGTGCCAGCAGCACGGGGCCCCCTAGACGAACAGATACGCAGTATTTT.

CDR3 nucleotide sequence: TGCGCCAGCAGCGGGGGACTAGCGGCGGCGGGTGAGCAGTTCTTC. Translation gives CASSGGLAAAGEQFF. The chain links TRBV5-1 to TRBJ2-1; TRBD2 aligns across 11 bases. The CDR3 spans 15 residues. Germline CDR1 and CDR2: SGHRS and YFSETQ. Germline trimming cut 4 bases from V and 9 bases from J; bases unmatched to any gene: 9.

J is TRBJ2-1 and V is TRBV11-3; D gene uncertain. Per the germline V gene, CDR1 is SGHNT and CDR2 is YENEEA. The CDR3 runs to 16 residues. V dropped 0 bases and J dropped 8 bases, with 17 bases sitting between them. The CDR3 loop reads CASSLDRGVESHEQFF. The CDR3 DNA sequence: TGTGCCAGCAGCTTAGATCGAGGTGTCGAGTCACATGAGCAGTTCTTC.

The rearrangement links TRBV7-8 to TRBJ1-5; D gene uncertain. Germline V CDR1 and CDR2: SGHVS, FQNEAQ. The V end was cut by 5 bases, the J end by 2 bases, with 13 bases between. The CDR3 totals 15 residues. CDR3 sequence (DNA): TGTGCCAGCAGCCCTAGGGAGTTGGGCAATCAGCCCCAGCATTTT. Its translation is CASSPRELGNQPQHF.

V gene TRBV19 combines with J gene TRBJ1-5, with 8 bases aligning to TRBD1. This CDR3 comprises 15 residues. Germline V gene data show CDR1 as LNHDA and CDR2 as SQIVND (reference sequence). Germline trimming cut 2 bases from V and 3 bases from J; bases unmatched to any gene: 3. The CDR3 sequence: CASSILGQDNQPQHF. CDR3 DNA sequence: TGTGCCAGTAGTATATTGGGACAGGACAATCAGCCCCAGCATTTT.

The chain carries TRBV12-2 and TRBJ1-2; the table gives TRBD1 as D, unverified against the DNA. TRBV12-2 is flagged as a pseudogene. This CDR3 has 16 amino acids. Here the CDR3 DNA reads TGTGCAAGTCGCTTTGTCTCGCCCACAGAGAACAATGGCTACACCTTC. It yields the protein CASRFVSPTENNGYTF.

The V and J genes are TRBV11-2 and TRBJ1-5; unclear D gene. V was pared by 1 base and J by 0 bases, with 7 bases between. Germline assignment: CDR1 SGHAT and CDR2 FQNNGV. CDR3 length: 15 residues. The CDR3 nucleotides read TGTGCCAGCAGCTTAGGCCAGTATAGCAATCAGCCCCAGCATTTT. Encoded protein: CASSLGQYSNQPQHF. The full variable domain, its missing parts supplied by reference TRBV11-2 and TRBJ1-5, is EAGVAQSPRYKIIEKRQSVAFWCNPISGHATLYWYQQILGQGPKLLIQFQNNGVVDDSQLPKDRFSAERLKGVDSTLKIQPAKLEDSAVYLCASSLGQYSNQPQHFGDGTRLSIL.

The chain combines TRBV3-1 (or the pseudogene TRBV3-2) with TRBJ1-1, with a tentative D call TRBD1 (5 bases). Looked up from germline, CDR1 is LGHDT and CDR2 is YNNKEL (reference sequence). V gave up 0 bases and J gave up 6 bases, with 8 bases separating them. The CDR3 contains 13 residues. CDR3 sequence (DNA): TGTGCCAGCAGCCAAGAATGGGGGGCTGAAGCTTTCTTT. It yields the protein CASSQEWGAEAFF.

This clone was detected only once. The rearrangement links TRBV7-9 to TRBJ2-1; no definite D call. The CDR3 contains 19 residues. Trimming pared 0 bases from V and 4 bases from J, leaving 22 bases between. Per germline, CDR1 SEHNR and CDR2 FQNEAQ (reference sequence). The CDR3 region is CASSLAFASRVPLYNEQFF. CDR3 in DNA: TGTGCCAGCAGCTTAGCGTTCGCATCTCGGGTCCCTTTATACAATGAGCAGTTCTTC.

This CDR3 is CASSDTDTEAFF. As DNA, the CDR3 is TGCGCCAGCAGCGACACCGACACTGAAGCTTTCTTT. This chain uses TRBV5-1 with TRBJ1-1; D gene uncertain. Germline V lookup: CDR1 SGHRS, CDR2 YFSETQ. The V end lost 4 bases, the J end lost 3 bases, and 7 bases lay between the germline ends. The CDR3 is 12 residues long.

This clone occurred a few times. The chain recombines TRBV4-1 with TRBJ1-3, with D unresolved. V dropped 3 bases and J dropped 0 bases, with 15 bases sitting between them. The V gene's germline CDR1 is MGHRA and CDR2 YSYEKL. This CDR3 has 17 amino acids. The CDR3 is CASSQAFVPDSGNTIYF. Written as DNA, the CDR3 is TGCGCCAGCAGCCAGGCCTTTGTCCCCGACTCTGGAAACACCATATATTTT.

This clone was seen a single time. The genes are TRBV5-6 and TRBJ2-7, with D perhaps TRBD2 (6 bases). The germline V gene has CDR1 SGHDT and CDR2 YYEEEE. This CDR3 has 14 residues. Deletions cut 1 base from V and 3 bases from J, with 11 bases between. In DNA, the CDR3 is TGTGCCAGCAGCTTGCCACTGCGGGACTACGAGCAGTACTTC. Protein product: CASSLPLRDYEQYF.

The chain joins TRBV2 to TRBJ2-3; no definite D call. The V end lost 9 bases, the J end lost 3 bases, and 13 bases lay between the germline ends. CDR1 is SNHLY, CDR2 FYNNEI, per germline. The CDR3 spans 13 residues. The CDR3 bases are TGTGCCAGTACAGAAGGGTGGACAGATACGCAGTATTTT. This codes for CASTEGWTDTQYF.

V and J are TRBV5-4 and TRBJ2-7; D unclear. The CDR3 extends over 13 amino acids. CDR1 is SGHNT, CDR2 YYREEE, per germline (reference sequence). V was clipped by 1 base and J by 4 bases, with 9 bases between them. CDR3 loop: CASSLFGSYEQYF. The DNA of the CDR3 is TGTGCCAGCAGCTTGTTTGGCTCGTACGAGCAGTACTTC.

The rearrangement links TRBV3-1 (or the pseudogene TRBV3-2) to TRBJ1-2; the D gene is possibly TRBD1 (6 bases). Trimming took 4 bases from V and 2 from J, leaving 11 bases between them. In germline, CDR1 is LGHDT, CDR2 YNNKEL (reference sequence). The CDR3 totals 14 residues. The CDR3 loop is CASSPGGGNYGYTF. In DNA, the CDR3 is TGTGCCAGCAGCCCAGGAGGGGGAAACTATGGCTACACCTTC.

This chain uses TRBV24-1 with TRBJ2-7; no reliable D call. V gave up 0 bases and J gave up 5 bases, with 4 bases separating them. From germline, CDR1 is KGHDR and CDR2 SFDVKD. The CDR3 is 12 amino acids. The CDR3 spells CATSDLNHEQYF. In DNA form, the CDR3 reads TGTGCCACCAGTGATTTGAACCACGAGCAGTACTTC.

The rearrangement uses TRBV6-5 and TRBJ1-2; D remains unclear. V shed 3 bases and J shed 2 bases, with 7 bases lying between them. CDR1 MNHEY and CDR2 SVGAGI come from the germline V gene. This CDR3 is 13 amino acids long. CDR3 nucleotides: TGTGCCAGCAGTTATGCGGAAAACTATGGCTACACCTTC. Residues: CASSYAENYGYTF.

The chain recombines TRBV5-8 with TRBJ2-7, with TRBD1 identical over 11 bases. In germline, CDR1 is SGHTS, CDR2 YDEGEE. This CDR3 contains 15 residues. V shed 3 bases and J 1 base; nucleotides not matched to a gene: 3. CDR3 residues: CASSSGTGGSYEQYF. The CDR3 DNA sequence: TGTGCCAGCAGCTCTGGGACAGGGGGTTCCTACGAGCAGTACTTC.

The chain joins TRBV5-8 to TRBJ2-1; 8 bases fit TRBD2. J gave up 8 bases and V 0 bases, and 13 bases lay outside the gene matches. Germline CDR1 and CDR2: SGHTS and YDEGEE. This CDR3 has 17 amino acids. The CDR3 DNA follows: TGTGCCAGCAGCTTGGGACGGGAGGGCGCCTCTCGCGATGAGCAGTTCTTC. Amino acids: CASSLGREGASRDEQFF.

The CDR3 here is CASSIPGLAGNNEQFF. The CDR3 DNA is TGTGCCAGCAGCATACCAGGACTAGCGGGAAACAATGAGCAGTTCTTC. V usage is TRBV9 and J usage is TRBJ2-1; 12 nucleotides agree with TRBD2. The V and J ends lost 4 bases and 5 bases, in that order; junction bases with no gene match: 7. This CDR3 comprises 16 residues. Per germline, CDR1 SGDLS and CDR2 YYNGEE. Looking up the rest from reference TRBV9 and TRBJ2-1 gives the full variable domain: DSGVTQTPKHLITATGQRVTLRCSPRSGDLSVYWYQQSLDQGLQFLIQYYNGEERAKGNILERFSAQQFPDLHSELNLSSLELGDSALYFCASSIPGLAGNNEQFFGPGTRLTVL.

The CDR3 nucleotides read TGTGCCAGCAGTTTTTACGGCAATGAGCAGTTCTTC. Its translation is CASSFYGNEQFF. This chain joins TRBV12-3 or TRBV12-4 and TRBJ2-1; D gene ambiguous. The CDR3 is made up of 12 amino acids. V was cut by 3 bases and J by 6 bases, with 6 bases left in between.

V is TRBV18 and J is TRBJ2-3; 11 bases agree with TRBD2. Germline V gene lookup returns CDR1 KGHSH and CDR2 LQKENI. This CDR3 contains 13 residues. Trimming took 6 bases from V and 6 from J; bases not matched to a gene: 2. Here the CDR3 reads CASSRTSGDTQYF. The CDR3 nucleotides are TGTGCCAGCTCTCGGACTAGCGGGGATACGCAGTATTTT.

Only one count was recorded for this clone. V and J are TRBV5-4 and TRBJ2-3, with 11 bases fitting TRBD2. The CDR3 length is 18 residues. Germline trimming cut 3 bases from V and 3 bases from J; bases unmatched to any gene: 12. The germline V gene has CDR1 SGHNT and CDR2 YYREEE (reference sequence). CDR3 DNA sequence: TGTGCCAGCAGCTCCGGGACTAGCGGACCAAGGGCTACAGATACGCAGTATTTT. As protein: CASSSGTSGPRATDTQYF. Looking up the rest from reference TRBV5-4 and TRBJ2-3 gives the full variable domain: ETGVTQSPTHLIKTRGQQVTLRCSSQSGHNTVSWYQQALGQGPQFIFQYYREEENGRGNFPPRFSGLQFPNYSSELNVNALELDDSALYLCASSSGTSGPRATDTQYFGPGTRLTVL.

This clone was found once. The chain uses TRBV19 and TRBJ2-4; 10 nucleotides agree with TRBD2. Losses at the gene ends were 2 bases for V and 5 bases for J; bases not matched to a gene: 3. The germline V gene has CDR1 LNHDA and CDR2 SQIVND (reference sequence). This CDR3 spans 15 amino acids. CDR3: CASSILAGDQNIQYF. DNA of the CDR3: TGTGCCAGTAGTATACTAGCGGGAGATCAAAACATTCAGTACTTC. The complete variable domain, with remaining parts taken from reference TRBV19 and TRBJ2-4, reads DGGITQSPKYLFRKEGQNVTLSCEQNLNHDAMYWYRQDPGQGLRLIYYSQIVNDFQKGDIAEGYSVSREKKESFPLTVTSAQKNPTAFYLCASSILAGDQNIQYFGAGTRLSVL.

CDR3 loop: CASSPTGLVPQHF. The CDR3 DNA sequence: TGTGCCAGCAGCCCCACAGGTCTAGTGCCCCAGCATTTT. The J gene is TRBJ1-5, the V gene TRBV6-2 or TRBV6-3; tentatively, D is TRBD1 (5 bases). V was shortened by 6 bases and J by 9 bases, with 15 bases between the two germline ends. Germline V gives CDR1 MNHEY, CDR2 SVGEGT. The CDR3 extends over 13 amino acids.

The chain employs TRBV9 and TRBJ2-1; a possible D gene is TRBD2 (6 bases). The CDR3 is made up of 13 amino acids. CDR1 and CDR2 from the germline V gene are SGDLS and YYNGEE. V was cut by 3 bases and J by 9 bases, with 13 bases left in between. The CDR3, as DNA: TGTGCCAGCAGCGCGGGAGACGAGGGTGAGCAGTTCTTC. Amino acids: CASSAGDEGEQFF.

CDR3 in DNA: TGCAGCGTTGAATCCCAGAGGGGAGAGACCCAGTACTTC. Translation gives CSVESQRGETQYF. The V call is TRBV29-1, the J call TRBJ2-5; possibly TRBD1 or TRBD2 for D (5 bases each). Trimming removed 2 bases from V and 4 bases from J, with 11 bases in between. Germline V CDR1 and CDR2: SQVTM, ANQGSEA. The length of the CDR3 is 13 residues.